This T cell receptor beta chain was captured in a study of T-cell reconstitution after alpha-beta-depleted transplantation in children. General study points: Reportedly, alpha-beta T cells present about two months post-transplant originated from several hundred expanded clones of graft origin. Among T cells one year after transplant, newly produced cells accounted for most counts and diversity. TCRbeta diversity was high at day 60 in some patients (a result of surviving recipient T cells and thymic progenitors).

Concerning this clonotype itself: Its antigen is as yet unknown.

CDR3 length: 14 residues. The V end lost 2 bases, the J end lost 3 bases, and 11 bases lay between the germline ends. Germline V gene sequence: CDR1 LGHNA, CDR2 YSLEER. It was with unique molecular identifiers that the TCRbeta library was prepared. TCRdb re-called the PCR reads with MiXCR, one entry per CDR3 protein. The table records 540,000 or so distinct CDR3 sequences, 23% of them present only once. This TCR derives from a boy younger than two who had a stem cell transplant for acute myeloid leukemia, so the T cells may come from the graft donor. The starting material was PBMCs, mostly from graft donor cells, obtained 360 days after TCRalphabeta/CD19-depleted stem cell transplant. The chain employs TRBV4-3 and TRBJ2-7, with D hard to call. Here the CDR3 DNA reads TGCGCCAGCAGCCAATTTACAGCAGGCTACGAGCAGTACTTC. Its protein product is CASSQFTAGYEQYF.